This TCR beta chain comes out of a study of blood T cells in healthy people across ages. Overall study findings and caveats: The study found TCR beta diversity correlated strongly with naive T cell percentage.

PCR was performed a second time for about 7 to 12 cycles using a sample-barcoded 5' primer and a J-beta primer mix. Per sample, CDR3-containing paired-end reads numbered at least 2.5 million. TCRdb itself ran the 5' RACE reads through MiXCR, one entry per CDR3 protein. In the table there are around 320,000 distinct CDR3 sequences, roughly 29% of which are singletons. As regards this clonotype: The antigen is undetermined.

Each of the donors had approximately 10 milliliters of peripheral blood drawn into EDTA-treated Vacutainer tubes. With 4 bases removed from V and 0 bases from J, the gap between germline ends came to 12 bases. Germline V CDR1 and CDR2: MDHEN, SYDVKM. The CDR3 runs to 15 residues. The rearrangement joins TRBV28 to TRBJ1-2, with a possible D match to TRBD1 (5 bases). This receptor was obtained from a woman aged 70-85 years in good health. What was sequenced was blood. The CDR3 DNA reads TGTGCCAGCAGTTCACCCACAGGAGCTAACTATGGCTACACCTTC. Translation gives CASSSPTGANYGYTF.